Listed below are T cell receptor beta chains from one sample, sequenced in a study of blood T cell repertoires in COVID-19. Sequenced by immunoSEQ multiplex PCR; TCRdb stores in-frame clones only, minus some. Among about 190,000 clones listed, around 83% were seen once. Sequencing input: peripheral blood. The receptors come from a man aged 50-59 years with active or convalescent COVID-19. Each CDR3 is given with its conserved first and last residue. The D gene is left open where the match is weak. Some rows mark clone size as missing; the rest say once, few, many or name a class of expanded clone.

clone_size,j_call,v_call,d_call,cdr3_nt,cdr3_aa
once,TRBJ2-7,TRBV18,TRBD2,TGTGCCAGCTCACCTCTAGCTAGCGGGGCCTACGAGCAGTACTTC,CASSPLASGAYEQYF
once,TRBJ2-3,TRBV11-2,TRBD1,TGTGCCAGCAGCTTAGCAGGGTACCGGACAGGGGGCACAGATACGCAGTATTTT,CASSLAGYRTGGTDTQYF
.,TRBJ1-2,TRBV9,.,TGTGCCAGCAGCGAGAGAAGGGGGATCGATGGCTACACCTTC,CASSERRGIDGYTF
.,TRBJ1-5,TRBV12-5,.,TGTGCTAGTGGTTCCGAAGCGGATCAGCCCCAGCATTTT,CASGSEADQPQHF
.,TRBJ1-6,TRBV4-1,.,TGCGCCAGCAGCCAAGGTCTCTCCTATAATTCACCCCTCCACTTT,CASSQGLSYNSPLHF
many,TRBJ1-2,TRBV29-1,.,TGCAGCGTTCATAGGGACATGGACTATGGCTACACCTTC,CSVHRDMDYGYTF
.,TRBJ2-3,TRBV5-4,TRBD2,TGTGCCAGCAGCCCTTCACTAGCGGGAGCGTTAGATACGCAGTATTTT,CASSPSLAGALDTQYF
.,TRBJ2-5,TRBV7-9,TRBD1,TGTGCCAGCAGCGGGACAGGGAGGGAGACCCAGTACTTC,CASSGTGRETQYF
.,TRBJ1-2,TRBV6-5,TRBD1,TGTGCCAGCAGTAGAGGGACAGAAAACTATGGCTACACCTTC,CASSRGTENYGYTF
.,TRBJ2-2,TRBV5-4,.,TGTGCCAGCAGCGCCTCACTAGCTCAGGGCACCGGGGAGCTGTTTTTT,CASSASLAQGTGELFF
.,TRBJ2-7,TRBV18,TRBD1,TGTGCCAGCTCACCAGTTTGGGCGGGACAGGTTGGAGACGAGCAGTACTTC,CASSPVWAGQVGDEQYF
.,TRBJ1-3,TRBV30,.,TGTGCCTGGAGCCCAGGTGGAAACACCATATATTTT,CAWSPGGNTIYF
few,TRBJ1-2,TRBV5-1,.,TGCGCCAGCAATGGAGGGTCGGGTGGCTACACCTTC,CASNGGSGGYTF
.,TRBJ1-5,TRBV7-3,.,TGTGCCAGCAGCCTGGGCGCGGGGGACCAGCCCCAGCATTTT,CASSLGAGDQPQHF
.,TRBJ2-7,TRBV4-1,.,TGCGCCAGCTGCCGGGGATGGCCGGGGAGGGGGAGCGAGCAGTACTTC,CASCRGWPGRGSEQYF
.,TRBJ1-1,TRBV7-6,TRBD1,TGTGCCAGCAGCTTACGCCGTACCGGGACAGGGACTGAAGCTTTCTTT,CASSLRRTGTGTEAFF
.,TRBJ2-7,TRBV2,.,TGTGCCATTGGAGGTGTTTCCTCGGGTGAGCAGTACTTC,CAIGGVSSGEQYF
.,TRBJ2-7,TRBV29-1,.,TGCAGCGTTGAGGGGGCTGGGGAGCAGTACTTC,CSVEGAGEQYF
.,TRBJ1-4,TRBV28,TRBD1,TGTGCCAGCAGGTCGACAGGGGGAGGTGAAAAACTGTTTTTT,CASRSTGGGEKLFF
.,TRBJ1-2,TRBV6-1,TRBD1,TGTGCCAGCAGTGAAGGGGGGACAGGGTTAGTGGCCTACACCTTC,CASSEGGTGLVAYTF
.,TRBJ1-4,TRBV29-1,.,TGCAGCGTTGAGATTGAGGGACTTAATGAAAAACTGTTTTTT,CSVEIEGLNEKLFF
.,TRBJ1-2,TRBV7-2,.,TGTGCCAGCAGCTTTCGGGTCAGGGAGGATGGCTACACCTTC,CASSFRVREDGYTF
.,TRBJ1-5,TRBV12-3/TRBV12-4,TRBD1,TGTGCCAGCAGCCACGGGACAGGGAAGCATTTT,CASSHGTGKHF
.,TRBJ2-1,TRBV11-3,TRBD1,TGTGCCAGCAGCCAAGGGACAGGCAATGAGCAGTTCTTC,CASSQGTGNEQFF
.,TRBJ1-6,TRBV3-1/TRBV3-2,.,TGTGCCAGCAGCCAAGATGGGAGGATTTCACCCCTCCACTTT,CASSQDGRISPLHF
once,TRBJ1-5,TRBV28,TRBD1,TGTGCCAGCAGGGACACAGGGGGATCCAATCAGCCCCAGCATTTT,CASRDTGGSNQPQHF
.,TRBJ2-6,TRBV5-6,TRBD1,TGTGCCAGCAGCCCCCCGACAGGGGCCTCTGGGGCCAACGTCCTGACTTTC,CASSPPTGASGANVLTF
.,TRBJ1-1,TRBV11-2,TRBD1,TGTGCCAGCAGCCCAGGACAGGACCTCACTGAAGCTTTCTTT,CASSPGQDLTEAFF
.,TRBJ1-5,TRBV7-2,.,TGTGCCAGCAGCTTAGACAGGTCTAATCAGCCCCAGCATTTT,CASSLDRSNQPQHF
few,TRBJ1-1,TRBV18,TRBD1,TGTGCCAGCTCGTCGGACAGGGTGAACACTGAAGCTTTCTTT,CASSSDRVNTEAFF
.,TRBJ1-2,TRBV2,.,TGTGCCAGCAGTGTAGTCAGGGCGGACGGCTACACCTTC,CASSVVRADGYTF
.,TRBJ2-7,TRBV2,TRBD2,TGTGCCAGCCAGGGGGGACTAGCGGGAGGGACCTACGAGCAGTACTTC,CASQGGLAGGTYEQYF
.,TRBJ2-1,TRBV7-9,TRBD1,TGTGCCAGCAGCTTAGTACAGGGGGCAGGTGAGCAGTTCTTC,CASSLVQGAGEQFF
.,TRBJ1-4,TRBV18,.,TGTGCCAGCTCACCAGCAGGGAGGAATGAAAAACTGTTTTTT,CASSPAGRNEKLFF
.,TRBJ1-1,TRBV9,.,TGTGCCAGCAGCGTAGAGGCAGGGTTTCATACTGAAGCTTTCTTT,CASSVEAGFHTEAFF
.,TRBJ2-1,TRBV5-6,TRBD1,TGTGCCAGCAGCTTGGTGGACAGGGCGGACAATGAGCAGTTCTTC,CASSLVDRADNEQFF
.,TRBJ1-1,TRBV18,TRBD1,TGTGCCAGCTCACCACTAGCCGGGACAGCCTACACTGAAGCTTTCTTT,CASSPLAGTAYTEAFF